Listed below are T cell receptor beta chains from one sample, sequenced in a study of blood T cell repertoires in COVID-19. Sequencing was performed with immunoSEQ multiplex PCR; in TCRdb, only in-frame clones are kept and a portion is missing. This table has 250,000 to 300,000 clones, 85% to 90% appearing once. Sequences were obtained from PBMCs or T cells enriched from blood (not recorded which). These receptors were collected from an older woman in a cohort exposed to, infected with or recovered from COVID-19 (not recorded which). Each CDR3 is given without its conserved first and last residue. Rows may omit the clone size; those that give it use once, few, many or a size class.

v_gene	j_gene	abundance	len	CDR3aa
TRBV6-5	TRBJ2-7	NA	11	ASDTGVVNEQY
TRBV4-1	TRBJ2-7	few	13	ASSQAGTGVYEQY
TRBV11-2	TRBJ1-1	many	10	ASSILDRTAF
TRBV30	TRBJ1-6	NA	16	AWRALRPASSYNSPLH
TRBV11-2	TRBJ1-3	NA	13	ASSLVQGSGNTIY
TRBV19	TRBJ2-7	NA	12	ASSIPGQNYEQY
TRBV5-6	TRBJ1-2	few	14	ASSANDRIFGYGYT
TRBV5-1	TRBJ2-7	few	13	ASSFSSGQPREQY
TRBV28	TRBJ2-7	NA	12	ASSQTGGPYEQY
TRBV7-3	TRBJ2-7	NA	11	ASSPGQGYEQY
TRBV5-1	TRBJ1-4	NA	13	ASSLTGTENEKLF
TRBV27	TRBJ2-7	NA	13	ASSLIGGLDYEQY
TRBV30	TRBJ2-5	NA	15	AWSHTTGTRKKETQY
TRBV7-2	TRBJ2-7	NA	15	ASSLVVGRADAYEQY
TRBV28	TRBJ2-3	NA	12	ASSPGQGTDTQY
TRBV18	TRBJ1-5	NA	11	ASSPNHNQPQH
TRBV7-8	TRBJ2-5	NA	12	ASSSRDFQETQY
TRBV3-1/TRBV3-2	TRBJ2-6	NA	18	ASSQRQGQGETSGANVLT
TRBV14	TRBJ1-1	NA	10	ASGWSTTEAF
TRBV7-8	TRBJ1-1	once	10	ASSLLSTEAF
TRBV4-1	TRBJ1-4	NA	15	ASSQTPMTGTEEKLF
TRBV27	TRBJ1-1	NA	10	ASSSGTGEAF
TRBV7-9	TRBJ2-7	NA	11	ASSFYGVHEQY
TRBV28	TRBJ1-3	NA	12	ASITQGAGNTIY
TRBV10-1	TRBJ2-7	NA	11	ASSRAAGNEQY
TRBV27	TRBJ2-1	NA	13	ASRGAGGNLNEQF
TRBV5-1	TRBJ1-4	NA	13	ASSLGGTANEKLF
TRBV6-5	TRBJ1-1	NA	13	ASSYWAGGGTEAF
TRBV5-1	TRBJ2-5	NA	14	ASSSTPGTSWETQY
TRBV30	TRBJ1-1	NA	13	AWSVQGGLNTEAF
TRBV6-5	TRBJ1-6	NA	11	ASSLTEGSPLH
TRBV7-2	TRBJ1-1	NA	11	ASSLQQVTEAF
TRBV9	TRBJ2-3	NA	10	ASSTPSGASA
TRBV10-1	TRBJ2-7	once	14	ASSEGAGDLSYEQY
TRBV6-6	TRBJ1-1	NA	12	ASSYRGQGDEAF
TRBV6-5	TRBJ2-1	NA	12	ASNRGSSYNEQF
TRBV7-9	TRBJ1-2	few	13	ASSLALDNLYGYT
TRBV7-2	TRBJ2-2	NA	14	ASSRGRYSNTGELF
TRBV2	TRBJ1-1	NA	11	ASSEGRNTEAF
TRBV3-1/TRBV3-2	TRBJ2-1	NA	15	ASSQGRGGTSGNEQF
TRBV6-4	TRBJ1-1	NA	12	ASRGTGMNTEAF